This T cell receptor beta chain is from a study of shared clonotypes between healthy human individuals. In the study overall: Each donor's CD8 memory used one plate, CD8 naive two, each CD4 subset three.

Notes on this clone: No antigen is known for it.

The CDR3 is made up of 12 amino acids. V was pared by 5 bases and J by 6 bases, with 10 bases between. Germline V gives CDR1 LNHDA, CDR2 SQIVND (reference sequence). TCRdb's copy holds only in-frame clones and misses some; the assay was immunoSEQ multiplex PCR. There are under 2,500,000 clones in the sample; approximately 94% occur only once, and approximately 0.13% lies in the top ten. Study conclusions and caveats: In having few donors, the study represented limited genetic and exposure-history diversity.

Material for sequencing was naive CD4+ T cells sorted from blood. Sample subset: CD45RA+ positively selected. The chain uses TRBV19 and TRBJ1-2; D remains ambiguous. The source is a man aged 18 to 29 in good health. The CDR3 region is CASSYRMDGYTF. The DNA for the CDR3 is TGTGCCAGTAGTTATAGGATGGATGGCTACACCTTC.